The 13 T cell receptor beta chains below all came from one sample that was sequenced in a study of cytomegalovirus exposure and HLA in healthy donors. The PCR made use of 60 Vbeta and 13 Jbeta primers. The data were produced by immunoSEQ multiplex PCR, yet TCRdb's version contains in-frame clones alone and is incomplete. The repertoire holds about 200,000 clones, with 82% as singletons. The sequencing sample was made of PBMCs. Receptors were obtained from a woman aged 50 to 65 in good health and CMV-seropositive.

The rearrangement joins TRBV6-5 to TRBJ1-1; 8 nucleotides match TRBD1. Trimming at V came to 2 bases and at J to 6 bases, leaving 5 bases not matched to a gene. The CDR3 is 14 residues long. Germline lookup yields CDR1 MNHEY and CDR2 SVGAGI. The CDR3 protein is CASSYQTGVSEAFF. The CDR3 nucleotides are TGTGCCAGCAGTTACCAGACAGGGGTGTCTGAAGCTTTCTTT.

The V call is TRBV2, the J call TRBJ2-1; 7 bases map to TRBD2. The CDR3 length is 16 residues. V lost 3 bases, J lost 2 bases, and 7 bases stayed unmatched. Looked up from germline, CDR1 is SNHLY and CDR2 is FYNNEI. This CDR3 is CASSEWSGITYNEQFF. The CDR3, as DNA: TGTGCCAGCAGTGAGTGGAGCGGGATCACCTACAATGAGCAGTTCTTC. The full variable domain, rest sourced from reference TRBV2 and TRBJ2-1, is EPEVTQTPSHQVTQMGQEVILRCVPISNHLYFYWYRQILGQKVEFLVSFYNNEISEKSEIFDDQFSVERPDGSNFTLKIRSTKLEDSAMYFCASSEWSGITYNEQFFGPGTRLTVL.

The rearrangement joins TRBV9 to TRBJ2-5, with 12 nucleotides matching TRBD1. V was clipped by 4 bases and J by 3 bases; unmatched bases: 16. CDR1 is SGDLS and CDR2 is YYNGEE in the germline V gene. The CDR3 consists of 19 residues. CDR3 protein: CASSPGVGQGAWGEETQYF. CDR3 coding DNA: TGTGCCAGCAGCCCAGGGGTGGGACAGGGGGCTTGGGGGGAAGAGACCCAGTACTTC.

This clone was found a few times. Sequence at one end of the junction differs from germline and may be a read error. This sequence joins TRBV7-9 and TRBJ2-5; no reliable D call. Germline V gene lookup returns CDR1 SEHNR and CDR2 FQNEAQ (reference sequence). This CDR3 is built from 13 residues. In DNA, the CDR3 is TGTTCCAGCAGCTTAGGGTCAATCAGGATCCAGTACTTC. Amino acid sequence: CSSSLGSIRIQYF.

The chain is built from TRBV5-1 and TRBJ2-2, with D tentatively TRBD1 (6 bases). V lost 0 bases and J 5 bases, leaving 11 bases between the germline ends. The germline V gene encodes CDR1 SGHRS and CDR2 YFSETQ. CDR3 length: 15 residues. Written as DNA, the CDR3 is TGCGCCAGCAGCTTGGCAGGGGCAGGGACCGGGGAGCTGTTTTTT. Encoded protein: CASSLAGAGTGELFF.

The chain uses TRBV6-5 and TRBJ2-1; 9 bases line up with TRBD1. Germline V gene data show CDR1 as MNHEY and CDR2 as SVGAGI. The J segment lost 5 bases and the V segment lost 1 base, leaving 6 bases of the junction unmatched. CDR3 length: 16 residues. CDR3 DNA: TGTGCCAGCAGTTACTTACAGGGGGCTTCAGACAATGAGCAGTTCTTC. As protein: CASSYLQGASDNEQFF.

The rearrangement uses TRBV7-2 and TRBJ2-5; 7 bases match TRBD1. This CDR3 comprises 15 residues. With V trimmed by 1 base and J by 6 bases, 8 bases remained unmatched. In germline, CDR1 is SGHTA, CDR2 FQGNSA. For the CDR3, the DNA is TGTGCCAGCAGCTTAGATTCCCACAGGGGTAAGACCCAGTACTTC. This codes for CASSLDSHRGKTQYF.

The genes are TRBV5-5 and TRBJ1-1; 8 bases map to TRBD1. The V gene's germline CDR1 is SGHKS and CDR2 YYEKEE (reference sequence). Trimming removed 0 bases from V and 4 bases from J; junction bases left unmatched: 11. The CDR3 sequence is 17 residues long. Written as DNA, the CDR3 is TGTGCCAGCAGCTTGGAAGGATGGACAGGGAGGACCACTGAAGCTTTCTTT. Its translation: CASSLEGWTGRTTEAFF.

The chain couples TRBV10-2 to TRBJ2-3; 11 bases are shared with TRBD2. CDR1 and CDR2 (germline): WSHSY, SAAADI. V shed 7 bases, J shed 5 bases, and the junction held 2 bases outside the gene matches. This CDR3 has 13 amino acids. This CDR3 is CASKGTSGDTQYF. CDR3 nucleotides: TGCGCCAGCAAGGGGACTAGCGGAGATACGCAGTATTTT.

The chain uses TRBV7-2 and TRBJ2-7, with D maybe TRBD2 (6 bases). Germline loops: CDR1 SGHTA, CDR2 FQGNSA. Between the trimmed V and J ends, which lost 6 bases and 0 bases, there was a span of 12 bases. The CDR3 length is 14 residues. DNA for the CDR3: TGTGCCAGCAGGGCCCGGGGGTCCTCCTACGAGCAGTACTTC. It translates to CASRARGSSYEQYF.

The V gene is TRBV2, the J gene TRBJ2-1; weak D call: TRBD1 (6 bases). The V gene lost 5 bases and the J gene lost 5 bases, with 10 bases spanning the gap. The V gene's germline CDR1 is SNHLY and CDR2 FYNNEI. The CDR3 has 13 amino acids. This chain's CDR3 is CASSLGANNEQFF. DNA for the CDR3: TGTGCCAGCAGTCTGGGGGCGAACAATGAGCAGTTCTTC.

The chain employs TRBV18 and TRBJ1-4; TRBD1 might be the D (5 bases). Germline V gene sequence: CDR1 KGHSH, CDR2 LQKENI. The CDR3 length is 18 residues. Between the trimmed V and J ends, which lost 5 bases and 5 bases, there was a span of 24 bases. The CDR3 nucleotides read TGTGCCAGCTCAACCCTAAGGACCACCGTGGGGCCAAATGAAAAACTGTTTTTT. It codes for CASSTLRTTVGPNEKLFF.

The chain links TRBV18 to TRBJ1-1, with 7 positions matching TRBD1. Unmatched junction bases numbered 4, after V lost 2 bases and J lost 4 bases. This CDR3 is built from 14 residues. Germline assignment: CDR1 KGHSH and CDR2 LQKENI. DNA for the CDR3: TGTGCCAGCTCACCAAACGACAGGGTCACTGAAGCTTTCTTT. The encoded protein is CASSPNDRVTEAFF.